These T cell receptor beta chains were read from a single sample in a study of T-cell memory formation after mild COVID-19. TCRdb re-analysed the 5' RACE reads in MiXCR, keeping a single row per CDR3 protein. In the table there are 180,000 or so distinct CDR3 sequences, about 9.9% of which are singletons. The sequenced sample consisted of PBMCs or a T cell subset sorted from them (not recorded which). Receptor source: a man between 18 and 29 years old who had mild COVID-19 (a few samples of this study predate the infection). Cell type and time point are not known. Each CDR3 is given with its conserved first and last residue. The order of the fields is V gene, D gene, clone size, J gene, CDR3 DNA, CDR3 protein. The D gene is left open where the match is weak. A clone size is listed for some rows: how often the clone was seen (once, few, many), or a class if it is expanded.

TRBV30	.	few	TRBJ1-2	TGTGCCTGGAACCCGCCGGGGTACTATGGCTACACCTTC	CAWNPPGYYGYTF
TRBV4-1	.	.	TRBJ2-7	TGCGCCAGCAGCCAAGTGGCCAGTCCCCGCTCCTACGAGCAGTACTTC	CASSQVASPRSYEQYF
TRBV3-1	.	few	TRBJ2-3	TGTGCCAGCAGCCGACTCCCGGCCACCACAGATACGCAGTATTTT	CASSRLPATTDTQYF
TRBV5-1	TRBD1	.	TRBJ2-2	TGCGCCAGCAGCTGGGGACAGGGGGCCGGGGAGCTGTTTTTT	CASSWGQGAGELFF
TRBV7-3	.	.	TRBJ2-2	TGTGCCAGCAGCCCCGACGCGGGGCGGACCGGGGAGCTGTTTTTT	CASSPDAGRTGELFF
TRBV7-2	.	many	TRBJ2-7	TGTGCCAGCAGCCTCCTAGGACTTGGGGTCTCCTACGAGCAGTACTTC	CASSLLGLGVSYEQYF
TRBV4-2	TRBD2	.	TRBJ2-3	TGTGCCAGCAGCCGGACTAGCGGGGGGGATACGCAGTATTTT	CASSRTSGGDTQYF
TRBV7-2	TRBD1	.	TRBJ1-6	TGTGCCAGCAGCTTGACAGGGGGCGAATCACCCCTCCACTTT	CASSLTGGESPLHF
TRBV4-3	.	.	TRBJ1-4	TGCGCCAGCAGCATAAATGAAAAACTGTTTTTT	CASSINEKLFF
TRBV28	.	.	TRBJ1-5	TGTGCCATCCACAGGAGCAATCAGCCCCAGCATTTT	CAIHRSNQPQHF
TRBV20-1	.	few	TRBJ1-5	TGCAGTGCAGCCTCAGGGGCCCAGCCCCAGCATTTT	CSAASGAQPQHF
TRBV20-1	TRBD2	medium-sized	TRBJ2-3	TGCAGTGCTAGTACGGCGGGGGACTTGGACACAGATACGCAGTATTTT	CSASTAGDLDTDTQYF
TRBV4-3	.	many	TRBJ2-5	TGCGCCAGCAGCCAAGGGTGGGCGGCCCAAGAGACCCAGTACTTC	CASSQGWAAQETQYF
TRBV7-2	.	few	TRBJ1-5	TGTGCCAGCAGCTTAGACGGACTGAATCAGCCCCAGCATTTT	CASSLDGLNQPQHF
TRBV4-2	TRBD2	.	TRBJ2-3	TGTGCCAGCAGCCAACTTCGGACTAGCGGGGGCCCTAGCACAGATACGCAGTATTTT	CASSQLRTSGGPSTDTQYF
TRBV7-2	TRBD1	few	TRBJ2-7	TGTGCCAGCAGCTTAGTGGGACAGGGTCAGTACTTC	CASSLVGQGQYF
TRBV5-1	.	.	TRBJ1-1	TGCGCCAGCCGGGAGGGGGTGAACACTGAAGCTTTCTTT	CASREGVNTEAFF
TRBV3-1	.	.	TRBJ2-5	TGTGCCAGCAGCCAAGATGGGAGAGGAAAGACCCAGTACTTC	CASSQDGRGKTQYF
TRBV20-1	TRBD1	.	TRBJ1-2	TGCAGTGCTAAAGACAGGGGGCCCTACTATGGCTACACCTTC	CSAKDRGPYYGYTF
TRBV5-1	.	.	TRBJ1-6	TGCGCCAGCAGCTTGAAGTCTGATTCACCCCTCCACTTT	CASSLKSDSPLHF
TRBV25-1	.	many	TRBJ1-1	TGTGCCAGCAGTGACAGGCGGGCTGAAGCTTTCTTT	CASSDRRAEAFF
TRBV12-3/TRBV12-4	.	.	TRBJ1-3	TGTGCCAGCAGTTTTCGGGATGGAAACACCATATATTTT	CASSFRDGNTIYF
TRBV12-3/TRBV12-4	TRBD2	few	TRBJ2-5	TGTGCCAGCAGTCCTCCGGGGGGGCCCAAGACCCAGTACTTC	CASSPPGGPKTQYF
TRBV6-5	.	.	TRBJ2-2	TGTGCCAGCAGTTACTCGAGAGGGACCGCCGGGGAGCTGTTTTTT	CASSYSRGTAGELFF
TRBV28	.	.	TRBJ2-2	TGTGCCAGCAGTTTGGCCGGGGCCACCGGGGAGCTGTTTTTT	CASSLAGATGELFF
TRBV6-2/TRBV6-3	.	few	TRBJ2-5	TGTGCCAGCAGAAGGGGCGACAGCCAAGAGACCCAGTACTTC	CASRRGDSQETQYF
TRBV11-2	.	.	TRBJ2-1	TGTGCCAGCAGCCTACGGCTTACGACCCCTTCCTACAATGAGCAGTTCTTC	CASSLRLTTPSYNEQFF
TRBV20-1	.	many	TRBJ1-5	TGCAGTGCCCAGACCGATTATAGCAATCAGCCCCAGCATTTT	CSAQTDYSNQPQHF
TRBV7-9	TRBD1	few	TRBJ1-6	TGTGCCAGCAGCTTTCAGGGGGCAATGGATTCACCCCTCCACTTT	CASSFQGAMDSPLHF
TRBV20-1	.	few	TRBJ2-3	TGCAGTGCAAAACTGGATACCGCCGGAGATACGCAGTATTTT	CSAKLDTAGDTQYF
TRBV11-2	.	.	TRBJ2-7	TGTGCCAGCAGCTTAGGGACAATTGGGACCTACGAGCAGTACTTC	CASSLGTIGTYEQYF
TRBV18	.	few	TRBJ1-6	TGTGCCAGCTCACAGGCCACGAATAATTCACCCCTCCACTTT	CASSQATNNSPLHF
TRBV18	.	many	TRBJ2-3	TGTGCCAGCTCACCACACGTAGCAGGAGGGACCACAGATACGCAGTATTTT	CASSPHVAGGTTDTQYF
TRBV6-5	.	.	TRBJ2-5	TGTGCCAGCAGTTTTCTCTCCCGACAGTTCCAAGAGACCCAGTACTTC	CASSFLSRQFQETQYF
TRBV5-1	TRBD1	many	TRBJ1-6	TGCGCCAGCAGCGACCGAACAGGGGGCGTTTCACCCCTCCACTTT	CASSDRTGGVSPLHF
TRBV29-1	.	.	TRBJ1-2	TGCAGCGTGGAACAGTATGGCTACACCTTC	CSVEQYGYTF
TRBV15	.	.	TRBJ2-5	TGTGCCACCAGCAGAGATTATGTGGAGACCCAGTACTTC	CATSRDYVETQYF
TRBV4-3	TRBD2	.	TRBJ2-1	TGCGCCAGCAGCCAAAACCTCCAGCGGGGGGGAATCTTC	CASSQNLQRGGIF
TRBV5-1	.	few	TRBJ2-1	TGCGCCAGCACGGGCAGGAGCTCCTACAATGAGCAGTTCTTC	CASTGRSSYNEQFF
TRBV7-3	TRBD1	.	TRBJ1-2	TGTGCCAGCAGCTTAAAGGGCCGGGGGTCCACAGGGGTTTATGGCTACACCTTC	CASSLKGRGSTGVYGYTF
TRBV18	TRBD1	.	TRBJ1-3	TGTGCCAGCTCACCAAGACAGGGGGGAAACACCATATATTTT	CASSPRQGGNTIYF
TRBV7-2	TRBD2	few	TRBJ2-5	TGTGCCAGCAGCCCTCCGGGACTAGCGGGGGCCGATCAAGAGACCCAGTACTTC	CASSPPGLAGADQETQYF
TRBV12-3/TRBV12-4	.	.	TRBJ1-5	TGTGCCAGCACCCCTGGGGGAGTGAGCAATCAGCCCCAGCATTTT	CASTPGGVSNQPQHF
TRBV7-2	.	.	TRBJ2-2	TGTGCCAGCAGCTTAGCGGGAAACACCGGGGAGCTGTTTTTT	CASSLAGNTGELFF
TRBV7-2	.	.	TRBJ2-3	TGTGCCAGCAGCTCTGTGGATGCAGATACGCAGTATTTT	CASSSVDADTQYF